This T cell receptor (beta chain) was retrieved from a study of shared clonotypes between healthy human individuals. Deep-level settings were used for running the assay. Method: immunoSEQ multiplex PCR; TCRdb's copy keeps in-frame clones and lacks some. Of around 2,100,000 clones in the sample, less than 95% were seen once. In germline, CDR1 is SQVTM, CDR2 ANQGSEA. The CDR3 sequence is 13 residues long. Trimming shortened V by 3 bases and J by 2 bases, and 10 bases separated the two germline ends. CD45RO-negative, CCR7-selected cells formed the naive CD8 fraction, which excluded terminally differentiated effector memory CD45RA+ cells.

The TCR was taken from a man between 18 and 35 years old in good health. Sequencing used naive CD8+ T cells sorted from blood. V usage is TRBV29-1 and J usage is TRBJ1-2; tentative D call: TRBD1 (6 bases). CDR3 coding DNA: TGCAGCGTTGAGCCCACAGGGAACTATGGCTACACCTTC. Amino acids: CSVEPTGNYGYTF.